This record looks at one T cell receptor (beta chain) sequence and its context. This clonotype was detected a few times. Its specific antigen is unknown. The input lacks base qualities; no much larger clone sits a single base away. Taken from cysteine to phenylalanine, the CDR3 has 18 residues. Here the CDR3 DNA is all that survives: 54 bases in frame from base 1. V loses 9 bases, J loses 0 bases, and the germline ends lie 26 bases apart. The hyperthyroidism patients were between 18 and 65 years old and newly diagnosed, with a disease duration of less than 2 months. The study excluded patients with uncontrolled infections, other autoimmune diseases, pregnancy or lactation. Diagnoses relied on clinical symptoms, serum thyroxine and TRAb, thyroid ultrasound and orbital computed tomography. Blood from progressor patients was drawn when they were first diagnosed with hyperthyroidism, before any ophthalmopathy symptoms appeared. Ficoll-Paque density gradient centrifugation was used to isolate PBMCs from approximately 11 ml of fresh peripheral blood. Progressor patients were first diagnosed with Graves' hyperthyroidism and then developed ophthalmopathy during follow-up. Total RNA was extracted with Trizol reagent, and quality was checked on an Agilent 2100 Bioanalyzer.

Amplification of TCR beta CDR3 regions was carried out from RNA transcripts. The TCR CDR3 was subjected to a first round of RT-PCR using the HTBI primer set and the Qiagen OneStep RT-PCR kit. Libraries were constructed in a second round of multiplex PCR, after which size selection and purification were performed. Sequencing of the libraries was done on an Illumina HiSeq2000 using paired-end 100 bp reads. The original methods were these. Raw data were processed with SOAPnuke, discarding reads with adapters, uncalled bases, mean Phred below 15, or no exact constant-primer or identifier match. COPE v1.2.5 was used to merge high-quality paired reads, and clonotypes were defined as unique nucleotide sequences. MiTCR v1.1 was used to align the clonotypes against IMGT TRBV, TRBD and TRBJ reference segments. The analysis was restricted to V-J combinations with a frequency above 0.0001, which together covered approximately 99% of the repertoires. The TCS score was defined as the ratio of F50 (clonal expansion) to E x V (chaos), calculated using BLOSUM62-based TCRdist between CDR3 peptides within each V-J. Welch's t-statistics and random forest reduced roughly 530 V-J features to about 12, which were used in a naive Bayes classifier (R e1071). The raw public data were reprocessed by TCRdb itself: fastp quality trimming at Q25, MiXCR clonotype calling, in-frame beta chains only. Each entry is one CDR3 protein sequence, shown with its most common DNA and genes. The V and J calls follow TCRdb's processing rather than the paper's. The sample table records hundreds of thousands of distinct CDR3 sequences; approximately 19% of these occur just once. Jointly, the top ten make up 15% to 20% of the sample.

The source of the sample is a study of T cells in Graves' hyperthyroidism and ophthalmopathy (dated by TCRdb to about 2019). Background for the entire study: Peripheral blood samples were taken at the time of initial diagnosis, prior to any treatment. The study also compared thyroid tissue and blood T-cell repertoires from five or six Graves' hyperthyroidism patients. Whether ophthalmopathy could be predicted prospectively was tested in an independent validation cohort made up of roughly 19 hyperthyroidism patients plus 17 patients who later progressed to ophthalmopathy. TCR Vbeta CDR3 sequencing of 135 peripheral blood samples (approximately 44 ophthalmopathy, 75 hyperthyroidism and roughly 17 progressor patients) is reported in the paper. To identify TCR V-J signatures that set the groups apart, the researchers used a discovery cohort of 100 patients, made up of 40 to 45 with Graves' ophthalmopathy and about 59 with stable Graves' hyperthyroidism. The 80 to 100 discovery patients were randomly divided into training and test sets at a 7:3 ratio. Once sampling was done, hyperthyroidism patients were given methimazole at a starting dose of 30 mg daily, whereas ophthalmopathy patients were given high-dose intravenous methylprednisolone. Study-wide conclusions, independent of this receptor: Sample size was not statistically predetermined, and blinding of investigators to group allocation was not performed. Most expanded thyroid clonotypes (frequency above 0.001) were also detected in blood, suggesting blood repertoires may reflect thyroid immune responses. In cross-validation, a model built on a 13 V-J signature told ophthalmopathy apart from stable hyperthyroidism with less than 90% sensitivity and about 81% specificity, and in testing the same model reached 80%/75%. In validation, progression to ophthalmopathy was predicted by the model with more than 65% sensitivity and under 85% specificity, a median of roughly 6.4 months before onset.

The sequenced material came from blood. This clonotype was obtained from a woman aged 45-59 years with Graves' hyperthyroidism that later progressed to Graves' ophthalmopathy. The rearrangement combines TRBV12-3 or TRBV12-4 with TRBJ1-2; a tentative D match to TRBD1 spans 6 bases. In nucleotide form, the sequence is TGTGCCAGTCTAGGGGGAAAAACGGACAACCTCCCTAACTATGGCTACACCTTC. It is translated as CASLGGKTDNLPNYGYTF.